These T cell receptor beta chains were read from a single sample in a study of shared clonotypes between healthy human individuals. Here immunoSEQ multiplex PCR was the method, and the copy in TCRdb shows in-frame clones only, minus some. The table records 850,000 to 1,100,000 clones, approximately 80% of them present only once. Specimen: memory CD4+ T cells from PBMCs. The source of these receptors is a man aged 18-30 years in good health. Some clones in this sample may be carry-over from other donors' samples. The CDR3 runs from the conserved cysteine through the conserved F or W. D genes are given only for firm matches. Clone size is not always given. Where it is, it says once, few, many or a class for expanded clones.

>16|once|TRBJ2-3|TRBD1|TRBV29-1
TGCAGCGTTGGGGGGGCGGGACAGGAGAACACAGATACGCAGTATTTT
CSVGGAGQENTDTQYF
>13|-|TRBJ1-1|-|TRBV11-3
TGTGCCAGCAGCTTATTCGGGAGCACTGAAGCTTTCTTT
CASSLFGSTEAFF
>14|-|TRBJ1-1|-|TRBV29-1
TGCAGCGTTGGTCCTCGCTTGGGGGACACTGAAGCTTTCTTT
CSVGPRLGDTEAFF
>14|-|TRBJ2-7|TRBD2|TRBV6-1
TGTGCCAGCAAAGAAGCGGGAGGGCCCTACGAGCAGTACTTC
CASKEAGGPYEQYF
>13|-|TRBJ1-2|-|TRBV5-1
TGCGCCAGCAGCTTCCGAGACGGCTATGGCTACACCTTC
CASSFRDGYGYTF
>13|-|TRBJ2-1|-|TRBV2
TGTGCCAGCAGCCCCGCGCCCACGAATGAGCAGTTCTTC
CASSPAPTNEQFF
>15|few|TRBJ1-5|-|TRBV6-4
TGTGCCAGCAGCTACAGGGTGGAGAGCAATCAGCCCCAGCATTTT
CASSYRVESNQPQHF
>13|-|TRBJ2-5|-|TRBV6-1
TGTGTCTTAAGAACATCGGGGAAGGAGACCCAGTACTTC
CVLRTSGKETQYF
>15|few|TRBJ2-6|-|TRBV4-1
TGCGCCAGCAGCCCGCAGGTTGTCGGGGCCAACGTCCTGACTTTC
CASSPQVVGANVLTF
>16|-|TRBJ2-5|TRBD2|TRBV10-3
TGTGCCACCCTTGATCCTTTAGCGGGAGACCAAGAGACCCAGTACTTC
CATLDPLAGDQETQYF
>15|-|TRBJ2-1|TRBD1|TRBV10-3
TGTGCCATCAGCCAACCCGGGACAGGGATAAATGAGCAGTTCTTC
CAISQPGTGINEQFF
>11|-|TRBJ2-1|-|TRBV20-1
TGCAGTGCCAAAAGATGGAATGAGCAGTTCTTC
CSAKRWNEQFF
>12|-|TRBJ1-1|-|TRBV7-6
TGTGCCAGCAGCCCAATGAACACTGAAGCTTTCTTT
CASSPMNTEAFF
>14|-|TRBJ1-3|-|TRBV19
TGTGCCAGTAGCTCAGGGACGGCTGGAAACACCATATATTTT
CASSSGTAGNTIYF
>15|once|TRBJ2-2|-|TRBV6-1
TGTGCCAGCAGTGGAGGCGGAGCAGGCTCCGAGCAGCTGTTTTTT
CASSGGGAGSEQLFF
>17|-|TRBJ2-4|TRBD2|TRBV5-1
TGCGCCAGCAGCCTAAGGGGACTAGCGAGAGAAGCGGACATTCAGTACTTC
CASSLRGLAREADIQYF
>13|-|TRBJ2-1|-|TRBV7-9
TGTGCCAGCAGCTTCGACCTTCACAATGAGCAGTTCTTC
CASSFDLHNEQFF
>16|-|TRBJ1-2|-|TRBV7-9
TGTGCCAGCAGCCCTGGGGGACCTAGGGCTAACTATGGCTACACCTTC
CASSPGGPRANYGYTF
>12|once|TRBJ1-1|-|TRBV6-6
TGTGCCAGCAGCTCTAGGAAAAATGAAGCTTTCTTT
CASSSRKNEAFF
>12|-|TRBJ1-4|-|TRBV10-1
TGCGCCAGGCCCCTCGGGTCTAAAAAACTGTTTTTT
CARPLGSKKLFF
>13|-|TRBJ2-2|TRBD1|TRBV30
TGTGCCTTGGGACAGGTCGACACCGGGGAGCTGTTTTTT
CALGQVDTGELFF
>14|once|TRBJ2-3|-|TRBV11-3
TGTGCCAGCAGCTGGACACAGACCTCAGATACGCAGTATTTT
CASSWTQTSDTQYF
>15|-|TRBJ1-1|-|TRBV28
TGTGCCAGCAGTTTAGGGGGGGGCGCGAACACTGAAGCTTTCTTT
CASSLGGGANTEAFF
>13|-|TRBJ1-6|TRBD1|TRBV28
TGTGCCAGCCGGAACAGGGGCGACTCACCCCTCCACTTT
CASRNRGDSPLHF
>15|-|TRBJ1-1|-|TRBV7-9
TGTGCCAGCAGCTTAGCCGGCGGGGAAGGGACTGAAGCTTTCTTT
CASSLAGGEGTEAFF
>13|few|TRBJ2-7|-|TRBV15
TGTGCCACCAGCAGAGGGGCTGACTACGAGCAGTACTTC
CATSRGADYEQYF
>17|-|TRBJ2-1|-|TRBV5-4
TGTGCCAGCAGCTTGTTAGCAGCGGGTGGCTCCTACAATGAGCAGTTCTTC
CASSLLAAGGSYNEQFF
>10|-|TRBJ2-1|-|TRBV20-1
TGCAGTGCTAGAGATCATCTTTGGTTCTTC
CSARDHLWFF
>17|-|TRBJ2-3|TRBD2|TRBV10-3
TGTGCCATCAGTGAGTCTATCGGCGGGGGTAGCACAGATACGCAGTATTTT
CAISESIGGGSTDTQYF
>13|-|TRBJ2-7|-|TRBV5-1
TGCGCCAGCAGCCCCGGGGATCTCTACGAGCAGTACTTC
CASSPGDLYEQYF
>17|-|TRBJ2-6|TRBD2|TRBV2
TGTGCCAGCACCTCGGCGGGGGTAAGGGCTGGGGCCAACGTCCTGACTTTC
CASTSAGVRAGANVLTF
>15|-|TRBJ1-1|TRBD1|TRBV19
TGTGCCAGTAGTGCAGGGACAGATCTGAACACTGAAGCTTTCTTT
CASSAGTDLNTEAFF
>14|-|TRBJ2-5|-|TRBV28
TGTGCCAGCACTCTTTGGAGGAACGGGGAGACCCAGTACTTC
CASTLWRNGETQYF
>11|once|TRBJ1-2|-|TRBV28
TGTGCCAGCAGCCACCCCTGGGGCTACACCTTC
CASSHPWGYTF
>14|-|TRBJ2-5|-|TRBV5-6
TGTGCCAGCAGCTTGGGGGTGTACCAAGAGACCCAGTACTTC
CASSLGVYQETQYF
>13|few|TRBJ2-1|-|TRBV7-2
TGTGCCAGCAGCTCCCGTGGGCTTGTCTGGCAGTTCTTC
CASSSRGLVWQFF
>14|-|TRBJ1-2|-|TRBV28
TGTGCCAGCAATCCAGCAGGACCCAACTATGGCTACACCTTC
CASNPAGPNYGYTF
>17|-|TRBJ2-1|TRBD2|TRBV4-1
TGCGCCAGCGGCCATCTGAGCGGGGAATACTCCTACAATGAGCAGTTCTTC
CASGHLSGEYSYNEQFF
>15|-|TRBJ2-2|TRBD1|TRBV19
TGTGCCAGTAGGGGCAGGGGGCTTTACACCGGGGAGCTGTTTTTT
CASRGRGLYTGELFF
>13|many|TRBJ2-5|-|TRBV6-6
TGTGCCAGCAGTCTTGGGACCGGGAAGACCCAGTACTTC
CASSLGTGKTQYF
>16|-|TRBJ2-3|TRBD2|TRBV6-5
TGTGCCAGCAGTTACTCGGCTAGCGGGAGTTCAGATACGCAGTATTTT
CASSYSASGSSDTQYF
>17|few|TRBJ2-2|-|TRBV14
TGTGCCAGCAGCCAAGCCCCCCTAGGGAGTCGCACCGGGGAGCTGTTTTTT
CASSQAPLGSRTGELFF